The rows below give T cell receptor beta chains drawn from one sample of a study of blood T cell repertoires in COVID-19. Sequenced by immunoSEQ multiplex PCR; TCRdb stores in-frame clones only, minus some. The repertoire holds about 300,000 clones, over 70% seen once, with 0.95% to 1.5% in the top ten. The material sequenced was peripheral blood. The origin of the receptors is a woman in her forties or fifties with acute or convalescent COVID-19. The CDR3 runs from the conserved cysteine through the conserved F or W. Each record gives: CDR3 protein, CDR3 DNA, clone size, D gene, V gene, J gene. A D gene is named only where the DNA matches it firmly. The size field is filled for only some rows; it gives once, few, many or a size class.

CDR3 protein: CSASAGYSQGGYTF
CDR3 DNA: TGCAGTGCTAGTGCAGGGTATAGCCAAGGAGGCTACACCTTC
clone size: -
D gene: -
V gene: TRBV20-1
J gene: TRBJ1-2

CDR3 protein: CATGGPTTNYGYTF
CDR3 DNA: TGTGCCACGGGAGGGCCGACGACTAACTATGGCTACACCTTC
clone size: -
D gene: -
V gene: TRBV15
J gene: TRBJ1-2

CDR3 protein: CASSSTPGLSTDTQYF
CDR3 DNA: TGCGCCAGCAGCTCCACGCCGGGACTGAGCACAGATACGCAGTATTTT
clone size: -
D gene: -
V gene: TRBV5-1
J gene: TRBJ2-3

CDR3 protein: CASATGGRREAFF
CDR3 DNA: TGTGCCAGCGCCACCGGGGGGCGGCGGGAAGCTTTCTTT
clone size: -
D gene: -
V gene: TRBV27
J gene: TRBJ1-1

CDR3 protein: CAIATSPSNNEQFF
CDR3 DNA: TGTGCCATCGCGACTAGCCCCTCTAACAATGAGCAGTTCTTC
clone size: -
D gene: TRBD2
V gene: TRBV10-3
J gene: TRBJ2-1

CDR3 protein: CASSPVPGQVTDTQYF
CDR3 DNA: TGTGCCAGCTCACCGGTCCCTGGACAGGTGACAGATACGCAGTATTTT
clone size: -
D gene: TRBD1
V gene: TRBV18
J gene: TRBJ2-3

CDR3 protein: CASSFSLYDGYTF
CDR3 DNA: TGTGCCAGCAGTTTTTCCCTATATGATGGCTACACCTTC
clone size: -
D gene: -
V gene: TRBV27
J gene: TRBJ1-2

CDR3 protein: CASKIGGSGTGELFF
CDR3 DNA: TGTGCCAGCAAGATCGGCGGGAGTGGCACCGGGGAGCTGTTTTTT
clone size: -
D gene: TRBD2
V gene: TRBV6-5
J gene: TRBJ2-2

CDR3 protein: CATSNRDGPEAFF
CDR3 DNA: TGTGCCACCTCTAACAGGGATGGGCCTGAAGCTTTCTTT
clone size: once
D gene: -
V gene: TRBV25-1
J gene: TRBJ1-1

CDR3 protein: CASSQPGQAPYEQYF
CDR3 DNA: TGTGCCAGCAGCCAACCGGGACAGGCCCCCTACGAGCAGTACTTC
clone size: -
D gene: TRBD1
V gene: TRBV25-1
J gene: TRBJ2-7

CDR3 protein: CASGSRTSGNTIYF
CDR3 DNA: TGTGCCAGCGGTTCTCGGACTTCTGGAAACACCATATATTTT
clone size: -
D gene: -
V gene: TRBV9
J gene: TRBJ1-3

CDR3 protein: CATQHPRGETQYF
CDR3 DNA: TGTGCCACCCAGCACCCGAGAGGCGAGACCCAGTACTTC
clone size: -
D gene: -
V gene: TRBV15
J gene: TRBJ2-5

CDR3 protein: CASSSGLNSGETQYF
CDR3 DNA: TGCGCCAGCAGCTCAGGGTTAAACTCCGGGGAGACCCAGTACTTC
clone size: -
D gene: -
V gene: TRBV5-1
J gene: TRBJ2-5

CDR3 protein: CASSFRGTEAFF
CDR3 DNA: TGCGCCAGCAGCTTCAGGGGCACTGAAGCTTTCTTT
clone size: -
D gene: -
V gene: TRBV5-1
J gene: TRBJ1-1

CDR3 protein: CASSLELAGGVADTQYF
CDR3 DNA: TGCGCCAGCAGCTTGGAACTAGCGGGAGGAGTAGCGGATACGCAGTATTTT
clone size: -
D gene: TRBD2
V gene: TRBV5-1
J gene: TRBJ2-3

CDR3 protein: CASSQDRAQETQYF
CDR3 DNA: TGTGCCAGCAGCCAAGACAGGGCCCAAGAGACCCAGTACTTC
clone size: -
D gene: -
V gene: TRBV3-1/TRBV3-2
J gene: TRBJ2-5

CDR3 protein: CASSPGGGNTEAFF
CDR3 DNA: TGTGCCAGCAGCCCCGGCGGGGGGAACACTGAAGCTTTCTTT
clone size: once
D gene: -
V gene: TRBV6-5
J gene: TRBJ1-1

CDR3 protein: CAWATSGGSGTQYF
CDR3 DNA: TGTGCCTGGGCTACTAGCGGGGGGTCGGGGACGCAGTATTTT
clone size: -
D gene: TRBD2
V gene: TRBV30
J gene: TRBJ2-3

CDR3 protein: CASSIGGGTGELFF
CDR3 DNA: TGTGCCAGTAGTATTGGGGGAGGCACCGGGGAGCTGTTTTTT
clone size: few
D gene: -
V gene: TRBV19
J gene: TRBJ2-2

CDR3 protein: CASSQEDSSGANVLTF
CDR3 DNA: TGCGCCAGCAGCCAAGAAGACAGCTCTGGGGCCAACGTCCTGACTTTC
clone size: -
D gene: -
V gene: TRBV4-1
J gene: TRBJ2-6

CDR3 protein: CASSLRQGRETEAFF
CDR3 DNA: TGTGCCAGTTCCCTGAGACAGGGGAGGGAGACTGAAGCTTTCTTT
clone size: -
D gene: TRBD1
V gene: TRBV19
J gene: TRBJ1-1

CDR3 protein: CASSERERSLNTEAFF
CDR3 DNA: TGTGCCAGCAGTGAAAGGGAGCGGAGTCTGAACACTGAAGCTTTCTTT
clone size: once
D gene: -
V gene: TRBV6-1
J gene: TRBJ1-1

CDR3 protein: CASSFPDTEAFF
CDR3 DNA: TGTGCCAGCAGTTTCCCTGACACTGAAGCTTTCTTT
clone size: -
D gene: -
V gene: TRBV6-5
J gene: TRBJ1-1

CDR3 protein: CASSLQGAGVNEQFF
CDR3 DNA: TGTGCCAGCAGCTTACAGGGAGCGGGAGTGAATGAGCAGTTCTTC
clone size: once
D gene: TRBD2
V gene: TRBV7-3
J gene: TRBJ2-1

CDR3 protein: CACRGRGYGYTF
CDR3 DNA: TGTGCCTGCCGCGGTCGGGGCTATGGCTACACCTTC
clone size: -
D gene: -
V gene: TRBV30
J gene: TRBJ1-2

CDR3 protein: CASSPLLDTQNSGNTIYF
CDR3 DNA: TGTGCCAGCTCACCATTACTGGACACTCAGAACTCTGGAAACACCATATATTTT
clone size: few
D gene: -
V gene: TRBV18
J gene: TRBJ1-3

CDR3 protein: CASSQDSVRTGNEKLFF
CDR3 DNA: TGTGCCAGCAGCCAAGATTCCGTTCGGACAGGGAATGAAAAACTGTTTTTT
clone size: -
D gene: TRBD1
V gene: TRBV4-2
J gene: TRBJ1-4

CDR3 protein: CASSTGTGGNYGYTF
CDR3 DNA: TGTGCCAGTAGTACAGGGACAGGGGGCAACTATGGCTACACCTTC
clone size: -
D gene: TRBD1
V gene: TRBV19
J gene: TRBJ1-2

CDR3 protein: CASSPTGSNYGYTF
CDR3 DNA: TGTGCCAGCAGCCCGACAGGTTCTAACTATGGCTACACCTTC
clone size: -
D gene: -
V gene: TRBV5-5
J gene: TRBJ1-2

CDR3 protein: CATAGGSQETQYF
CDR3 DNA: TGTGCCACCGCGGGGGGATCCCAAGAGACCCAGTACTTC
clone size: once
D gene: TRBD2
V gene: TRBV24-1
J gene: TRBJ2-5

CDR3 protein: CASSQGTGSLSYTF
CDR3 DNA: TGTGCCAGCAGCCAAGGGACAGGTTCTTTAAGCTACACCTTC
clone size: -
D gene: TRBD1
V gene: TRBV3-1/TRBV3-2
J gene: TRBJ1-2

CDR3 protein: CASSSQGDYGYTF
CDR3 DNA: TGTGCCAGCAGTTCCCAGGGCGACTATGGCTACACCTTC
clone size: -
D gene: -
V gene: TRBV6-5
J gene: TRBJ1-2

CDR3 protein: CASSPDSVGNYGYTF
CDR3 DNA: TGTGCCAGTAGCCCCGACTCGGTGGGTAACTATGGCTACACCTTC
clone size: -
D gene: -
V gene: TRBV19
J gene: TRBJ1-2

CDR3 protein: CASSTPGTGGPLGEAFF
CDR3 DNA: TGTGCCAGTAGTACGCCCGGGACAGGGGGGCCCCTTGGCGAAGCTTTCTTT
clone size: -
D gene: TRBD1
V gene: TRBV19
J gene: TRBJ1-1

CDR3 protein: CASSTINSNQPQHF
CDR3 DNA: TGTGCCAGCAGTACTATTAACAGCAATCAGCCCCAGCATTTT
clone size: few
D gene: -
V gene: TRBV6-5
J gene: TRBJ1-5

CDR3 protein: CASSIVPGQGRYEQYF
CDR3 DNA: TGTGCCAGTAGTATAGTACCGGGACAGGGGCGCTACGAGCAGTACTTC
clone size: -
D gene: TRBD1
V gene: TRBV19
J gene: TRBJ2-7

CDR3 protein: CASSAGTGGNEQFF
CDR3 DNA: TGTGCCAGCAGCGCCGGGACAGGGGGTAATGAGCAGTTCTTC
clone size: -
D gene: TRBD1
V gene: TRBV27
J gene: TRBJ2-1

CDR3 protein: CASSSDRGLGGYTF
CDR3 DNA: TGTGCCAGCAGTTCGGACAGGGGATTGGGTGGCTACACCTTC
clone size: -
D gene: TRBD1
V gene: TRBV6-6
J gene: TRBJ1-2

CDR3 protein: CASSQGLRNTEAFF
CDR3 DNA: TGCGCCAGCAGCCAAGGCTTGCGAAACACTGAAGCTTTCTTT
clone size: -
D gene: -
V gene: TRBV4-1
J gene: TRBJ1-1

CDR3 protein: CAISGGTGSDTGELFF
CDR3 DNA: TGTGCCATCAGCGGAGGGACAGGGAGTGACACCGGGGAGCTGTTTTTT
clone size: -
D gene: TRBD1
V gene: TRBV10-3
J gene: TRBJ2-2

CDR3 protein: CASSLMGAGTEAFF
CDR3 DNA: TGTGCCAGCAGCTTAATGGGGGCAGGGACTGAAGCTTTCTTT
clone size: -
D gene: -
V gene: TRBV11-2
J gene: TRBJ1-1

CDR3 protein: CSVPGRNTEAFF
CDR3 DNA: TGCAGCGTTCCCGGTAGGAACACTGAAGCTTTCTTT
clone size: -
D gene: -
V gene: TRBV29-1
J gene: TRBJ1-1

CDR3 protein: CASSSDRGRLNYGYTF
CDR3 DNA: TGTGCCAGCAGCTCGGACAGGGGGCGCCTGAACTATGGCTACACCTTC
clone size: -
D gene: TRBD1
V gene: TRBV5-5
J gene: TRBJ1-2

CDR3 protein: CATAFSIDEQYF
CDR3 DNA: TGTGCCACCGCGTTTTCTATCGACGAGCAGTACTTC
clone size: -
D gene: -
V gene: TRBV6-5
J gene: TRBJ2-7

CDR3 protein: CASSSQGWTEAFF
CDR3 DNA: TGTGCCAGCAGCTCACAGGGGTGGACTGAAGCTTTCTTT
clone size: -
D gene: TRBD1
V gene: TRBV7-9
J gene: TRBJ1-1

CDR3 protein: CASSYGQGQGTYEQYF
CDR3 DNA: TGTGCCAGCAGTTACGGTCAGGGTCAGGGAACCTACGAGCAGTACTTC
clone size: -
D gene: -
V gene: TRBV6-2/TRBV6-3
J gene: TRBJ2-7

CDR3 protein: CASSSPGNTEAFF
CDR3 DNA: TGCGCCAGCAGCTCACCAGGGAACACTGAAGCTTTCTTT
clone size: -
D gene: -
V gene: TRBV5-1
J gene: TRBJ1-1

CDR3 protein: CASSLDQETQYF
CDR3 DNA: TGTGCCAGCAGCTTGGATCAGGAGACCCAGTACTTC
clone size: -
D gene: -
V gene: TRBV5-4
J gene: TRBJ2-5